This record concerns one T cell receptor (beta chain) sequence. The data originate from a study of blood T cell repertoires in COVID-19. At the level of the study: The samples span acute and convalescent COVID-19 from the United States, Italy and Spain. PBMCs, B-cell-depleted T cells, or T cells provided the cDNA or gDNA that made up the material.

Methods used by the authors: Cell counts per sample came from amplifying reference gene primers. Profiled with immunoSEQ multiplex PCR; TCRdb holds only in-frame clones, not every one. V and J calls and clone size follow that table, whereas D and trimming were derived from the DNA. The top ten hold around 4.6% of the sample, which has under 300,000 clones, nearly 90% seen once. Germline V CDR1 and CDR2: SGHRS, YFSETQ. The V end was cut by 2 bases, the J end by 7 bases, with 9 bases between. The CDR3 totals 12 residues. This TCR was sampled from a woman in her thirties or forties who had recovered from COVID-19. The rearrangement uses TRBV5-1 and TRBJ1-1; no clear D gene. What was sequenced was peripheral blood. This CDR3 is CASSFLGYEAFF. In DNA form, the CDR3 reads TGCGCCAGCAGCTTCCTAGGCTATGAAGCTTTCTTT.